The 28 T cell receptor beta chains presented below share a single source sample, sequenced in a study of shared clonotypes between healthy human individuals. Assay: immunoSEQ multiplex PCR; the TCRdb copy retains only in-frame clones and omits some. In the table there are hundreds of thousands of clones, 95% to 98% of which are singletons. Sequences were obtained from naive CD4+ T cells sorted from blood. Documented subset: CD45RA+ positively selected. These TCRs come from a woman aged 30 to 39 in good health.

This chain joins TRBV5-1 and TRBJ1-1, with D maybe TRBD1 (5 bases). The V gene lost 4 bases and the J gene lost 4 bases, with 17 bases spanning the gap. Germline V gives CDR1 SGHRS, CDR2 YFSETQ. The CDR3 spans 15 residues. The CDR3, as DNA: TGCGCCAGCAGCCTTATGAGCGAGGGGATCACTGAAGCTTTCTTT. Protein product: CASSLMSEGITEAFF.

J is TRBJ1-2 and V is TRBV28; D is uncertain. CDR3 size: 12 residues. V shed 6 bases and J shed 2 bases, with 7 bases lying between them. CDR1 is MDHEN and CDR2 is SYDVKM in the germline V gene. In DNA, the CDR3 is TGTGCCAGCAGAAAAGTGAACTATGGCTACACCTTC. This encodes CASRKVNYGYTF.

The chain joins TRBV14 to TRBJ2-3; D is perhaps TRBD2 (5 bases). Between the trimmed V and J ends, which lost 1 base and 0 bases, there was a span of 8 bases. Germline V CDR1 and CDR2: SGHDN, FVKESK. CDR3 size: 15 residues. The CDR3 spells CASSQVRGSTDTQYF. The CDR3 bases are TGTGCCAGCAGCCAAGTTCGCGGGAGCACAGATACGCAGTATTTT.

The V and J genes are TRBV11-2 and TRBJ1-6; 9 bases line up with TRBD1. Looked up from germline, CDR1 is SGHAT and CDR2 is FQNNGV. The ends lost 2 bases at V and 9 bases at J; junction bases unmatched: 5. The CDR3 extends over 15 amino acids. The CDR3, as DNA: TGTGCCAGCAGCTTAACCAGGGGACAGGGTTCACCCCTCCACTTT. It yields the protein CASSLTRGQGSPLHF.

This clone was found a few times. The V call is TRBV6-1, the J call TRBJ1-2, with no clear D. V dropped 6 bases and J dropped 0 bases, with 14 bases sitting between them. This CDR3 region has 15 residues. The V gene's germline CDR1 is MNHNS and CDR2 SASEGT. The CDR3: CASRATVGANYGYTF. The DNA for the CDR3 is TGTGCCAGCAGAGCCACAGTCGGGGCTAACTATGGCTACACCTTC.

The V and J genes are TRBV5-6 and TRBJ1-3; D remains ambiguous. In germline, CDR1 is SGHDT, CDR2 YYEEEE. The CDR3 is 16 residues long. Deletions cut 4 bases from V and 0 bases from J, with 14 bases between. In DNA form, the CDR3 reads TGTGCCAGCAGCCGGTCCCCAGTGAGCTCTGGAAACACCATATATTTT. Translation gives CASSRSPVSSGNTIYF.

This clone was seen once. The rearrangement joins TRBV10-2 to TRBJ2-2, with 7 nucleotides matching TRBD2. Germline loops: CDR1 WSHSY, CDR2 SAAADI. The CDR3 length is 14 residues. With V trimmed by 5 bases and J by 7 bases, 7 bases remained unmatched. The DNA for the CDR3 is TGCGCCAGCAGTTACGGCGGGAGTGGCGGGGAGCTGTTTTTT. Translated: CASSYGGSGGELFF.

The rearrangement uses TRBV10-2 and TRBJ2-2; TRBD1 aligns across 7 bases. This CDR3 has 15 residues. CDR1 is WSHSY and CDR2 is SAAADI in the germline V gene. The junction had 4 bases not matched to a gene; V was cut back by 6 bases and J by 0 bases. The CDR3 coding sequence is TGCGCCAGCAGATCACAGGGGCCGAACACCGGGGAGCTGTTTTTT. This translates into CASRSQGPNTGELFF.

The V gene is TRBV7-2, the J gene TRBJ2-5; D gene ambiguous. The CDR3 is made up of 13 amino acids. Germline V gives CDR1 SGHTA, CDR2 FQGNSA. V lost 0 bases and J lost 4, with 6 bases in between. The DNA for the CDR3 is TGTGCCAGCAGCTTAGCAGTCACAGAGACCCAGTACTTC. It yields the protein CASSLAVTETQYF.

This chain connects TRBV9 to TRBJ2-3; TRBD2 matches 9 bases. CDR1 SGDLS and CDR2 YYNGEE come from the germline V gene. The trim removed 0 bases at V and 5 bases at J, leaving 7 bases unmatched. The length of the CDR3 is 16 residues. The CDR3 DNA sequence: TGTGCCAGCAGCGTAGGTCGCGGGAGGGCGGTAGATACGCAGTATTTT. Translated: CASSVGRGRAVDTQYF. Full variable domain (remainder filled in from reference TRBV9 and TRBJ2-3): DSGVTQTPKHLITATGQRVTLRCSPRSGDLSVYWYQQSLDQGLQFLIQYYNGEERAKGNILERFSAQQFPDLHSELNLSSLELGDSALYFCASSVGRGRAVDTQYFGPGTRLTVL.

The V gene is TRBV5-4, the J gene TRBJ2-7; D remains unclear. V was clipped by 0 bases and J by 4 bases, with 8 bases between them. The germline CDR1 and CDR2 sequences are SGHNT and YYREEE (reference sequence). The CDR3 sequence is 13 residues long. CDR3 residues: CASSLGFEYEQYF. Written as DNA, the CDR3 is TGTGCCAGCAGCTTGGGATTTGAGTACGAGCAGTACTTC. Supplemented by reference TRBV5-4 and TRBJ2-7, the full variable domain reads ETGVTQSPTHLIKTRGQQVTLRCSSQSGHNTVSWYQQALGQGPQFIFQYYREEENGRGNFPPRFSGLQFPNYSSELNVNALELDDSALYLCASSLGFEYEQYFGPGTRLTVT.

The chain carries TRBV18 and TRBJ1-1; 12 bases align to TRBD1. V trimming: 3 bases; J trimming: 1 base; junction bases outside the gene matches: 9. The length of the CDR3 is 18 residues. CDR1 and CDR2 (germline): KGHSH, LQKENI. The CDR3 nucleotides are TGTGCCAGCTCACCCGGGGACAGGGGGCTTGGCGGGAACACTGAAGCTTTCTTT. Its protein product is CASSPGDRGLGGNTEAFF.

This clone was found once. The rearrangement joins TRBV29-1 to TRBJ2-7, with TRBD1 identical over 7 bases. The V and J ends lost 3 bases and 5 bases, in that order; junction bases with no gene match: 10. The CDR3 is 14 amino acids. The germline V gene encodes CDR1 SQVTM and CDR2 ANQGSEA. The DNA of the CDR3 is TGCAGCGTTGAGGGGGACAGCCCCCTCGACGAGCAGTACTTC. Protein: CSVEGDSPLDEQYF.

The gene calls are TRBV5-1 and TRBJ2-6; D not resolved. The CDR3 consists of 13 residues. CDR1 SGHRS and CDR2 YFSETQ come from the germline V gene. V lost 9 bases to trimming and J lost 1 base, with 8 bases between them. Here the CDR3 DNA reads TGCGCCACCTCACAATCTGGGGCCAACGTCCTGACTTTC. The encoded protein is CATSQSGANVLTF.

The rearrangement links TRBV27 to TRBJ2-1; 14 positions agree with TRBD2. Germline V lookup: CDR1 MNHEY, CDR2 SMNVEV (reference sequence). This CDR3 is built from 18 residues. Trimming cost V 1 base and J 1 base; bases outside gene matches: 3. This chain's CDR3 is CASSLWGLAGASYNEQFF. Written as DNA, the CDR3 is TGTGCCAGCAGTTTATGGGGACTAGCGGGAGCGTCCTACAATGAGCAGTTCTTC.

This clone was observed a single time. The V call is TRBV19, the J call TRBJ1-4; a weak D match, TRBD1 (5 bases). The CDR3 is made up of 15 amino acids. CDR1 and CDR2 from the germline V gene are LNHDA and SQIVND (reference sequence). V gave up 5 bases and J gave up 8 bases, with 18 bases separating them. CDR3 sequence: CASSDGRGGSEKLFF. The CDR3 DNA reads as TGTGCCAGTAGTGACGGTCGTGGGGGATCCGAAAAACTGTTTTTT.

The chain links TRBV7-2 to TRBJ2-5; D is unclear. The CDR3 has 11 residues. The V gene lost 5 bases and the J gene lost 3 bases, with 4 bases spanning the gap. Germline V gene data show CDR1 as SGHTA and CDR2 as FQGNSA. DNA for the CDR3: TGTGCCAGCAGCCAAGAAGAGACCCAGTACTTC. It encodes CASSQEETQYF. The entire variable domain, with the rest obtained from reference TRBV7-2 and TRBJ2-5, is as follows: GAGVSQSPSNKVTEKGKDVELRCDPISGHTALYWYRQSLGQGLEFLIYFQGNSAPDKSGLPSDRFSAERTGGSVSTLTIQRTQQEDSAVYLCASSQEETQYFGPGTRLLVL.

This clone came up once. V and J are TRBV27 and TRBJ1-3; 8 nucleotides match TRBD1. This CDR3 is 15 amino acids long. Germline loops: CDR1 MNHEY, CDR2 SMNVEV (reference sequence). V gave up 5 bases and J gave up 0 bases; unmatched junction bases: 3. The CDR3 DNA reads TGTGCCAGCAGTCGGACAGGGCGCTCTGGAAACACCATATATTTT. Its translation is CASSRTGRSGNTIYF.

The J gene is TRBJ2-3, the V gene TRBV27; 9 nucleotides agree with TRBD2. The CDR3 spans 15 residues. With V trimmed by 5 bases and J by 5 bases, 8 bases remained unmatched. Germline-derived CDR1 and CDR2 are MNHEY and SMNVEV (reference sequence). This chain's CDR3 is CASSLPGLAIDTQYF. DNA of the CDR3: TGTGCCAGCAGTCTTCCGGGACTAGCAATAGATACGCAGTATTTT.

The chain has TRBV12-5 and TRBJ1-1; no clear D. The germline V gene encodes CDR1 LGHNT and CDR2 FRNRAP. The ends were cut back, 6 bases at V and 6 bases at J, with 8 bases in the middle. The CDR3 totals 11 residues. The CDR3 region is CASGAGSEAFF. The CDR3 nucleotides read TGTGCTAGTGGGGCAGGTTCTGAAGCTTTCTTT.

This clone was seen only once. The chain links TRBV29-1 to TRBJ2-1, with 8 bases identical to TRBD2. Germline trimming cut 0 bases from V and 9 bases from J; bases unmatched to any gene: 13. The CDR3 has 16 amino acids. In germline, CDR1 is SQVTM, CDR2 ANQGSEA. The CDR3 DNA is TGCAGCGTTGAAGATCTAAGCGGGAGAGGCTTTGGTGAGCAGTTCTTC. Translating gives CSVEDLSGRGFGEQFF.

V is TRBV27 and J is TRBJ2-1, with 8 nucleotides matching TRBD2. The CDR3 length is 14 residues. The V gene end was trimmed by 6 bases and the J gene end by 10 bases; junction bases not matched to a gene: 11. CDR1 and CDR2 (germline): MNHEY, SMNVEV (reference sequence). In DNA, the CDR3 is TGTGCCAGCAGCCGGGACGGGAGGGCCGGGGAGCAGTTCTTC. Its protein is CASSRDGRAGEQFF.

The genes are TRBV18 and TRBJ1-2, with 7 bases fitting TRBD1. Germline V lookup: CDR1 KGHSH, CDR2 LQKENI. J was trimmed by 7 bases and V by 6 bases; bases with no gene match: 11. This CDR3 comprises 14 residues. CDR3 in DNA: TGTGCCAGCTCGCGAGGCGACAGGGTCGGTGGCTACACCTTC. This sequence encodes CASSRGDRVGGYTF.

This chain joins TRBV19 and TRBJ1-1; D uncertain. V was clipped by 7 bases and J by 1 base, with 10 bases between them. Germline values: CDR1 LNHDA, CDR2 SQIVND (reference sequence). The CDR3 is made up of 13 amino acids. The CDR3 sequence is CASKSYGNTEAFF. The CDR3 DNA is TGTGCCAGTAAGTCGTATGGGAACACTGAAGCTTTCTTT.

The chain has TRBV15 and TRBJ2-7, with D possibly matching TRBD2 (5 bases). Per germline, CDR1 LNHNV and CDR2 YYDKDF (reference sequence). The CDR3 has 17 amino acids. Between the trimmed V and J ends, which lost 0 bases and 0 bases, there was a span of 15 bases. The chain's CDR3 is CATSRDRIAYTSYEQYF. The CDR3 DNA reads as TGTGCCACCAGCAGAGATCGAATAGCGTATACCTCCTACGAGCAGTACTTC.

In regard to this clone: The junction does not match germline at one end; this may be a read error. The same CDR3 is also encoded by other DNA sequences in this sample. CDR3 nucleotides: TGTGCCAGCAGATTACAGGGGACTGAAGCTTTTTTT. Translating gives CASRLQGTEAFF. The chain uses TRBV5-8 and TRBJ1-1, with TRBD1 matching 7 bases. The V gene's germline CDR1 is SGHTS and CDR2 YDEGEE. The CDR3 spans 12 residues.

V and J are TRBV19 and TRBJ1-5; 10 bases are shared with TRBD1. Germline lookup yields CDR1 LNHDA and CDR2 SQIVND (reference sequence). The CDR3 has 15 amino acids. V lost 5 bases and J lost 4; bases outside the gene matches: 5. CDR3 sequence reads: CASSADRGLNQPQHF. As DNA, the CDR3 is TGTGCCAGTAGTGCCGACAGGGGGCTGAATCAGCCCCAGCATTTT.

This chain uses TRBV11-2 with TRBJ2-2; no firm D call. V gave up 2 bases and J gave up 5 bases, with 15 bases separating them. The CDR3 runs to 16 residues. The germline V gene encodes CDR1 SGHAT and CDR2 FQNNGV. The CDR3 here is CASSLKLSAITGELFF. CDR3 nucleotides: TGTGCCAGCAGCTTAAAGCTTAGTGCTATAACCGGGGAGCTGTTTTTT.